The present T cell receptor beta chain was sequenced within a study of cytomegalovirus exposure and HLA in healthy donors. General observations from the study: TRBV6-2, TRBV6-3 and other indistinguishable V segments were excluded.

The PCR was carried out with 60 Vbeta primers and 13 Jbeta primers. Repertoires were generated with immunoSEQ multiplex PCR, while TCRdb's copy carries only in-frame clones and drops some. The repertoire holds over 150,000 clones, roughly 79% seen once, with roughly 1.3% in the top ten. With 7 bases clipped from V and 4 bases from J, the junction kept 6 bases outside the gene matches. Germline-derived CDR1 and CDR2 are GTSNPN and SVGIG (reference sequence). The CDR3 extends over 13 amino acids. This clone was counted a single time. Its antigen is currently unknown. This sequence originates from a woman between 50 and 59 years old in good health and CMV-seronegative. J is TRBJ2-1 and V is TRBV30; 8 positions agree with TRBD2. The material sequenced was PBMCs. The DNA for the CDR3 is TGTGCCTTAGCGGGAAGGTCTTACAATGAGCAGTTCTTC. This translates into CALAGRSYNEQFF.